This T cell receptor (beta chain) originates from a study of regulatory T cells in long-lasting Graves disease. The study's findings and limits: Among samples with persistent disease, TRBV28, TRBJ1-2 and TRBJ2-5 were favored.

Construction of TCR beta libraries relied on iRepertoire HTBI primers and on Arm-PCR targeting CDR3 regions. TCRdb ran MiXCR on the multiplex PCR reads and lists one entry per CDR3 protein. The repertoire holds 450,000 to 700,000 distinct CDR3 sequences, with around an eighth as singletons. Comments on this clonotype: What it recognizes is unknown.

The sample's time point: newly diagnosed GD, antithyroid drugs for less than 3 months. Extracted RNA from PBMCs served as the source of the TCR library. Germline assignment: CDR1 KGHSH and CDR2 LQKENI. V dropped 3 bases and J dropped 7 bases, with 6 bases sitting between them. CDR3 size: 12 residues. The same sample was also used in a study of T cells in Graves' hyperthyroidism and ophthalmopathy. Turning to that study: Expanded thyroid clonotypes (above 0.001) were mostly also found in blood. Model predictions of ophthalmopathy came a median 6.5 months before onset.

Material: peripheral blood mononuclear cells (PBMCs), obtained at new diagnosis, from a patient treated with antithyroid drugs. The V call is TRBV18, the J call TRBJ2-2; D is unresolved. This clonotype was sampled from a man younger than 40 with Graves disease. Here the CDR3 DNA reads TGTGCCAGCTCACCGGCCGTCGGGGAGCTGTTTTTT. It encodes CASSPAVGELFF.